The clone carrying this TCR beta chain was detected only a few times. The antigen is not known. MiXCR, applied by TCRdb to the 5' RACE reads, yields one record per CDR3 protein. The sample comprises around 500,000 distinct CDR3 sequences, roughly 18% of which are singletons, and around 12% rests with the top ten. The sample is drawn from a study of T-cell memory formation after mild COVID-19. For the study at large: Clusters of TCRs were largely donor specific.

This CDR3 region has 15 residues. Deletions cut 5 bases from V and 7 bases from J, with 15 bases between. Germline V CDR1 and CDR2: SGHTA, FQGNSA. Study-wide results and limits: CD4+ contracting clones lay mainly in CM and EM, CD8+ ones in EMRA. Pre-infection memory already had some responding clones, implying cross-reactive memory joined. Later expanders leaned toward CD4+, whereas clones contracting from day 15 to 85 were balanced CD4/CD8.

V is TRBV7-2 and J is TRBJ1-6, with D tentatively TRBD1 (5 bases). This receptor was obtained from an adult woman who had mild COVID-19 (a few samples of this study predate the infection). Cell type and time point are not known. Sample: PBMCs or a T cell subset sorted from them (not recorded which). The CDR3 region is CASSPRGLGNSPLHF. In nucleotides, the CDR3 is TGTGCCAGCAGCCCCCGGGGGTTGGGGAATTCACCCCTCCACTTT.